What follows is one T cell receptor beta chain and its context. The data stem from a study of blood T cell repertoires in COVID-19. Study summary: Sites in the United States, Italy and Spain provided acute and convalescent COVID-19 samples.

Per germline, CDR1 LGHDT and CDR2 YNNKEL (reference sequence). The ends were cut back, 0 bases at V and 4 bases at J, with 12 bases in the middle. This CDR3 comprises 15 residues. As processed by the authors: For nucleated cells, counts were estimated from reference gene primer amplification. The repertoire was sequenced with immunoSEQ multiplex PCR; TCRdb's copy has only in-frame clones and lacks some. The DNA gave D and trimming, while V, J and clone size come from that table. Here the sample spans fewer than 250,000 clones, just under 85% being singletons. The TCR originated in a middle-aged man with acute or convalescent COVID-19. The chain combines TRBV3-1 (or the pseudogene TRBV3-2) with TRBJ1-2; D remains ambiguous. What was sequenced was peripheral blood. CDR3 bases: TGTGCCAGCAGCCAAGATACGGCGGGTTCCTATGGCTACACCTTC. Residues: CASSQDTAGSYGYTF.